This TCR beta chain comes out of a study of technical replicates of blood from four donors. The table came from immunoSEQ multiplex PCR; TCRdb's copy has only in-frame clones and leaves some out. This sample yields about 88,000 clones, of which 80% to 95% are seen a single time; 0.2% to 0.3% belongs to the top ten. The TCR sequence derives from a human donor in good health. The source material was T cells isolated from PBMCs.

CDR3: CASSLEGQGLSDGYTF. DNA for the CDR3: TGCGCCAGCAGCTTGGAGGGACAGGGATTGTCGGATGGCTACACCTTC. This sequence joins TRBV5-1 and TRBJ1-2; 9 bases line up with TRBD1. The length of the CDR3 is 16 residues. Trimming removed 0 bases from V and 6 bases from J; junction bases left unmatched: 9. Per the germline V gene, CDR1 is SGHRS and CDR2 is YFSETQ.